Sequencing of this T cell receptor (beta chain) was carried out in a study of T cells in Graves' hyperthyroidism and ophthalmopathy. General study points: Ophthalmopathy was distinguished from stable hyperthyroidism by 13 V-J signatures. Among thyroid clonotypes expanded above 0.001, most also appeared in blood. The model predicted ophthalmopathy a median roughly six months before onset.

The CDR3 runs 14 residues. Germline CDR1 and CDR2: LGHDT and YNNKEL (reference sequence). V lost 1 base and J lost 7, with 11 bases in between. From RNA transcripts, TCR beta CDR3 regions were amplified. The HTBI primer set was used in a first-round RT-PCR of the TCR CDR3. TCRdb processed the multiplex PCR reads anew with MiXCR; each CDR3 protein has one entry. Of a few hundred thousand distinct CDR3 sequences listed, about an eighth are singletons. In the ophthalmopathy cohort, Clinical Activity Score was at least 3, NOSPECS grade at least 4, and duration under 3 months. In the case of this clonotype: The antigen is undetermined.

This sequence joins TRBV3-1 and TRBJ1-5; the D is unclear. The sequenced sample consisted of blood. This receptor was identified in a woman between 40 and 55 years old with Graves' ophthalmopathy. Written as DNA, the CDR3 is TGTGCCAGCAGCCAAGTATCTTCCGGGCAGCCCCAGCATTTT. Residues: CASSQVSSGQPQHF. Looking up the rest from reference TRBV3-1 and TRBJ1-5 gives the full variable domain: DTAVSQTPKYLVTQMGNDKSIKCEQNLGHDTMYWYKQDSKKFLKIMFSYNNKELIINETVPNRFSPKSPDKAHLNLHINSLELGDSAVYFCASSQVSSGQPQHFGDGTRLSIL.